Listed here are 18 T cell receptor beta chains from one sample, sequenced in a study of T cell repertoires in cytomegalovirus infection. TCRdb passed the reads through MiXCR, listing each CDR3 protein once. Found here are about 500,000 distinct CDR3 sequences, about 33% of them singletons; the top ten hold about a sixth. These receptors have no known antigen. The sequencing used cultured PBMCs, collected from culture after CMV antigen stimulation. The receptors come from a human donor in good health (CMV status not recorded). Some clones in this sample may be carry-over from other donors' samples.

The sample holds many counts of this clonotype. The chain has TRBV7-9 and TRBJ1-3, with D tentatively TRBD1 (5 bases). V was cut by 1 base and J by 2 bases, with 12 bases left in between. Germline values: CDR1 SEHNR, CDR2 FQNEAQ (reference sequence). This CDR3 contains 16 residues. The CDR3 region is CASSLVQGSAGNTIYF. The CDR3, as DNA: TGTGCCAGCAGCTTAGTGCAGGGATCGGCTGGAAACACCATATATTTT.

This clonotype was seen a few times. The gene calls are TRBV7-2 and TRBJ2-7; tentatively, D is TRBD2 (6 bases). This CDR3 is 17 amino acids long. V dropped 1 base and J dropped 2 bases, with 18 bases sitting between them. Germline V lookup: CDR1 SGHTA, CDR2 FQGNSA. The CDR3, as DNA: TGTGCCAGCAGCTTAGGTCTCAGCGGGCTCCCCGCCTACGAGCAGTACTTC. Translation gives CASSLGLSGLPAYEQYF.

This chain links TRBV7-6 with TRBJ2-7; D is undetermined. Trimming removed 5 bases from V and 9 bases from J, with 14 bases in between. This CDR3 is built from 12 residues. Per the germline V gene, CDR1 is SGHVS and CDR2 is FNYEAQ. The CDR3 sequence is CASSDRTQTQYF. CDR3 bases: TGTGCCAGCAGCGACCGGACCCAAACGCAGTACTTC. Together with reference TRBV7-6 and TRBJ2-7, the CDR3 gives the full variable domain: GAGVSQSPRYKVTKRGQDVALRCDPISGHVSLYWYRQALGQGPEFLTYFNYEAQQDKSGLPNDRFSAERPEGSISTLTIQRTEQRDSAMYRCASSDRTQTQYFGPGTRLTVT.

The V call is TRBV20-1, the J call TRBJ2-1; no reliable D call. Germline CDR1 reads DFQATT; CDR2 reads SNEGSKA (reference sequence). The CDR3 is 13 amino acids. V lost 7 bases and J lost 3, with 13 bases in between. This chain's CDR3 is CSVPASHYNEQFF. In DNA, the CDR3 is TGCAGTGTCCCCGCCTCGCACTACAATGAGCAGTTCTTC.

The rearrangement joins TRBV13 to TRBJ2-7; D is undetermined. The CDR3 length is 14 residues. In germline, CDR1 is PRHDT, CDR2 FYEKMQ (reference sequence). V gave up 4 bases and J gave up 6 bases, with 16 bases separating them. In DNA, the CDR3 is TGTGCCAGCAGCTCCGGACGGAAGAGATTCGAGCAGTACTTC. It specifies CASSSGRKRFEQYF.

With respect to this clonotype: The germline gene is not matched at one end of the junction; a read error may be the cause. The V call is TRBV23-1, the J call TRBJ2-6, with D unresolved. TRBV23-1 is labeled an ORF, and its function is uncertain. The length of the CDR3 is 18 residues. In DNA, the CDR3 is TGCGCCAGCAGTCAATCCTTCCAAAACTTCTCTGGGACCAACGTCCTGACTTTC. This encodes CASSQSFQNFSGTNVLTF.

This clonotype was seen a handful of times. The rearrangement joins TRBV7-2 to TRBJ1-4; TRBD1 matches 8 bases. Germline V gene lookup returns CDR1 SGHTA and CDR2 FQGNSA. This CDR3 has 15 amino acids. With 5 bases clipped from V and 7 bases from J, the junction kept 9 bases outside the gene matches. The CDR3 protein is CASSLRTGRSEKLFF. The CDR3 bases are TGTGCCAGCAGCCTCCGGACAGGGCGAAGTGAAAAACTGTTTTTT.

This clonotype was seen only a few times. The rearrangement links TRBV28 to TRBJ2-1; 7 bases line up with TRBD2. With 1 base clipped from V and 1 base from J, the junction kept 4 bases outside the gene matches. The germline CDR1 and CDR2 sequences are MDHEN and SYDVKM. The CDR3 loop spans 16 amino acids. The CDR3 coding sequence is TGTGCCAGCAGTTTATACACAGCGGGATCCTACAATGAGCAGTTCTTC. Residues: CASSLYTAGSYNEQFF.

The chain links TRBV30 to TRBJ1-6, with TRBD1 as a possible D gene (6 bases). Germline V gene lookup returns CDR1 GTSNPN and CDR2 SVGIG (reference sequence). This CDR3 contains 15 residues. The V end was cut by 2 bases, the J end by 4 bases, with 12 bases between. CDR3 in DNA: TGTGCCTGGAGTTCCCGACAGGATTATAATTCACCCCTCCACTTT. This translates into CAWSSRQDYNSPLHF.

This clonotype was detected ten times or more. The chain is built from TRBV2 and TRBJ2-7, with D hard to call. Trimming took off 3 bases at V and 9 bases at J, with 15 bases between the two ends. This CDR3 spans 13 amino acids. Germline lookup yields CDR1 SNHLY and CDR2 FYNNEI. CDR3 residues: CASSENADPGQYF. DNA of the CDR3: TGTGCCAGCAGTGAGAACGCGGATCCGGGGCAGTACTTC.

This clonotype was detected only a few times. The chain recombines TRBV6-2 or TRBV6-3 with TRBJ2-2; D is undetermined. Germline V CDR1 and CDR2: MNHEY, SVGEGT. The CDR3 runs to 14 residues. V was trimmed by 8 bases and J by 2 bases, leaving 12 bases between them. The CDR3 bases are TGTGCCAGCGATCGGATCCCTAACACCGGGGAGCTGTTTTTT. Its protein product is CASDRIPNTGELFF.

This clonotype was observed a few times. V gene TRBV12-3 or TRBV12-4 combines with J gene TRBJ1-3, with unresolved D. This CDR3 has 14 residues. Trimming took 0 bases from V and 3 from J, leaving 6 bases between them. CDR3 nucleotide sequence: TGTGCCAGCAGTTTAGCCCACCTTGGAAACACCATATATTTT. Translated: CASSLAHLGNTIYF.

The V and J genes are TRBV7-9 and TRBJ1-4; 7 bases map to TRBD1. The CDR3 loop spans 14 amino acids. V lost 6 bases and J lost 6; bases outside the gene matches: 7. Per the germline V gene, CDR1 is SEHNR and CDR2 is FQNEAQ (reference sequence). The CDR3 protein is CASSFDRADEKLFF. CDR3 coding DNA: TGTGCCAGCAGTTTTGACAGGGCGGATGAAAAACTGTTTTTT.

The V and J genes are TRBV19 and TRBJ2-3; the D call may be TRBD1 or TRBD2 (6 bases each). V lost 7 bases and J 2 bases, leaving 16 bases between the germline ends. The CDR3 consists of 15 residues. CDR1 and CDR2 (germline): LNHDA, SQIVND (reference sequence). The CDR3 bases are TGTGCCAGTACAAATAGGCGGGACAACACAGATACGCAGTATTTT. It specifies CASTNRRDNTDTQYF.

CDR3: CASSPGLQAADTQYF. The CDR3 DNA sequence: TGTGCCAGCAGTCCCGGACTCCAGGCGGCAGATACGCAGTATTTT. This chain uses TRBV12-3 or TRBV12-4 with TRBJ2-3; D might be TRBD2 (5 bases). CDR3 length equals 15 residues. Trimming took off 5 bases at V and 4 bases at J, with 16 bases between the two ends.

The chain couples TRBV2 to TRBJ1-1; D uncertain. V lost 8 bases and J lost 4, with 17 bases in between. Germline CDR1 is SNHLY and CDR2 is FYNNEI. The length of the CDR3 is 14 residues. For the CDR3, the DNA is TGTGCCAGCGGGAAGAACAGTCCTGTCACTGAAGCTTTCTTT. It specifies CASGKNSPVTEAFF.

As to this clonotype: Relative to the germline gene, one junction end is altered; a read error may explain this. The CDR3 here is CASGVAGKDNEQFF. The CDR3, as DNA: TGTGCCAGCGGCGTAGCGGGAAAGGACAATGAGCAGTTCTTC. The chain is built from TRBV9 and TRBJ2-1, with TRBD2 identical over 8 bases. The CDR3 is made up of 14 amino acids. Germline assignment: CDR1 SGDLS and CDR2 YYNGEE.

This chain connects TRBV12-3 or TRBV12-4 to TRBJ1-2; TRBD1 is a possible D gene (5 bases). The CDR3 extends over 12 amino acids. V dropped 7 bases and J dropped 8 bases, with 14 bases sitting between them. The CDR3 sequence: CASTMTVYGYTF. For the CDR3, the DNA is TGTGCCAGCACCATGACAGTTTACGGCTACACCTTC.